This TCR beta chain emerged from a study of identical twins (dated by TCRdb to the mid-2010s). Study-wide context: To test whether fetal clonotypes persist, the study used deep sequencing on TCR alpha and beta repertoires from monozygotic twins, unrelated adults of various ages, and cord blood. Replicate twin experiments were performed at different times using different library preparation protocols to rule out contamination. On the study overall, not on this receptor specifically: In beta out-of-frame sequences, excess twin sharing was weaker, because having fewer shared sequences lowered the signal-to-noise ratio. Compared with coincidental sharing between unrelated individuals, out-of-frame TCR alpha sequences shared between twins had an excess of sequences with low generation probability. Invariant T cells such as MAIT and iNKT could partly confound zero-insertion analyses, though diverse VJ usage argued against this for most clonotypes. Conclusions relied on cross-sectional statistical analysis, since the same donors could not be followed over many years. Out-of-frame TCR alpha sharing in monozygotic twins was systematically underestimated by recombination models, whereas sharing between unrelated individuals was in agreement with the recombination models. Fewer insertions were carried by abundant cord blood beta clonotypes, a similar but weaker trend appeared in young adult naive repertoires, and no such trend appeared in memory repertoires.

Only healthy Caucasian donors were included. The researchers also sequenced three unrelated adults who were not twins: a male aged 18 to 30, a male aged 50 to 60, and a female aged 50 to 60. Miltenyi CD45RO+ enrichment and human naive T-cell isolation kits were used to isolate memory (CD45RO+) and naive T cells from PBMC. Concerning this clonotype itself: Its antigen remains undetermined. No base quality values were provided; no much bigger clone lies one nucleotide off.

Library preparation was by 5' RACE. The run used an Illumina HiSeq 2000. Template switching introduced a universal primer binding site; the final cDNA contained a unique molecular identifier, enabling accurate counting of TCR cDNA molecules. First-strand cDNA for TCR alpha and beta chains was synthesized from specific primers in the conserved constant-segment region. To control for contamination, every cDNA library was double barcoded, receiving both a SMART-Mk sample barcode and Illumina barcodes. TruSeq adapter sequences along with Illumina sample barcodes were introduced in two successive PCR steps. TCR alpha and beta cDNA libraries were sequenced on the Illumina HiSeq platform with custom primers. In the source study's methods: MiGEC processed the raw reads to extract unique molecular identifiers, while MiXCR was used to determine the CDR3 positions. Recombination models were inferred per individual with the repgenHMM and IGoR tools using an EM algorithm. The analysis of shared clonotypes was done with the tcR package in R, with sharing normalized by the product of cloneset sizes. To study raw recombination free of thymic and clonal selection effects, out-of-frame nonproductive sequences were analyzed. TCRdb reprocessed the public reads (quality trimming at Q25 with fastp, clone calling with MiXCR) and kept in-frame beta chains. Each entry merges the rows of one CDR3 protein and shows their most common DNA and genes. The V and J calls and clone size come from TCRdb's table, not from the authors' own analysis. Present in this sample are about 390,000 distinct CDR3 sequences, 8.5% to 10% of which were seen just once. The top ten clonotypes cover about 8.1% of the sample.

There are 13 amino acids in the CDR3, from cysteine to phenylalanine inclusive. The retained sequence is limited to the CDR3, 39 bases, with the frame set at the first base. V is shortened by 6 bases, J by 3 bases, and the region joining them spans 12 bases. CDR1 and CDR2 (WSHSY, SAAADI) derive from the germline V gene. Sample: naive T cells sorted from blood. The sample's cell subset or site label, decoded: cells isolated with a human naive T-cell isolation kit. The chain couples TRBV10-2 to TRBJ2-7, with TRBD1 tentatively as D gene (6 bases match). The receptor comes from a woman in her fifties or sixties in good health. In nucleotides, the sequence is TGCGCCAGCAGCGGACAGAATAACTACGAGCAGTACTTC. It translates to CASSGQNNYEQYF.